The next 7 T cell receptor beta chains were all read from a single sample in a study of vaccination effects on CD4 cells after COVID-19. No antigens are known for them. TCRdb keeps only in-frame clones here, not all; method: immunoSEQ multiplex PCR. This table has tens of thousands of clones, over 75% appearing once. Before sequencing took place, the ViraFEST assay used viral peptide pools to expand antigen-specific CD4+ T cells. Researchers isolated CD4+ T cells once less than twelve days of culture had elapsed. Participants were vaccinated with two doses of either the BNT162b2 or mRNA-1273 vaccine. This specimen consisted of CD4+ T cells from PBMCs cultured with SARS-CoV-2 spike peptides, obtained after COVID-19 vaccination. These receptors originate from a human donor who received a COVID-19 vaccine. Some clones in this sample may be carry-over from other donors' samples.

The chain is built from TRBV30 and TRBJ1-3, with D hard to call. The CDR3 has 11 amino acids. The V gene's germline CDR1 is GTSNPN and CDR2 SVGIG (reference sequence). V was shortened by 0 bases and J by 8 bases, with 5 bases between the two germline ends. The CDR3 DNA is TGTGCCTGGAGTGTACAAGACACCATATATTTT. Amino acids: CAWSVQDTIYF.

The CDR3 DNA reads as TGCGCCAGCAGCCAAGGCTCAGCCCAAGAGACCCAGTACTTC. Encoded protein: CASSQGSAQETQYF. The rearrangement uses TRBV4-3 and TRBJ2-5; D call uncertain. Looked up from germline, CDR1 is LGHNA and CDR2 is YSLEER. Trimming shortened V by 1 base and J by 1 base, and 7 bases separated the two germline ends. The CDR3 is made up of 14 amino acids.

This chain uses TRBV19 with TRBJ1-4, with TRBD1 as a possible D gene (5 bases). CDR1 LNHDA and CDR2 SQIVND come from the germline V gene (reference sequence). The CDR3 is made up of 14 amino acids. Trimming left V 10 bases short and J 7 bases short, with 19 bases between. DNA for the CDR3: TGTGCCACCAAATCCTCCCAGGGACGTGAAAAACTGTTTTTT. Its protein is CATKSSQGREKLFF. Filled out from reference TRBV19 and TRBJ1-4, the complete variable domain reads DGGITQSPKYLFRKEGQNVTLSCEQNLNHDAMYWYRQDPGQGLRLIYYSQIVNDFQKGDIAEGYSVSREKKESFPLTVTSAQKNPTAFYLCATKSSQGREKLFFGSGTQLSVL.

This chain connects TRBV9 to TRBJ2-6; D unclear. Germline V lookup: CDR1 SGDLS, CDR2 YYNGEE. The CDR3 length is 16 residues. V lost 2 bases to trimming and J lost 0 bases, with 9 bases between them. DNA for the CDR3: TGTGCCAGCAGCGTTCTCGGGTACTCTGGGGCCAACGTCCTGACTTTC. This encodes CASSVLGYSGANVLTF.

This rearrangement joins TRBV9 to TRBJ1-2; D unresolved. Per germline, CDR1 SGDLS and CDR2 YYNGEE. The CDR3 is 15 amino acids. V lost 3 bases, J lost 1 base, and 13 bases lay in between. The CDR3 DNA reads as TGTGCCAGCAGCGCAGACCCCTCGATTAACTATGGCTACACCTTC. Translated: CASSADPSINYGYTF.

J is TRBJ1-4 and V is TRBV3-1 (or the pseudogene TRBV3-2), with unresolved D. Per the germline V gene, CDR1 is LGHDT and CDR2 is YNNKEL (reference sequence). CDR3 length equals 12 residues. V gave up 4 bases and J gave up 7 bases, with 7 bases separating them. The CDR3 loop reads CASSPAREKLFF. CDR3 in DNA: TGTGCCAGCAGCCCAGCACGTGAAAAACTGTTTTTT.

This rearrangement joins TRBV7-2 to TRBJ2-3, with a possible D match to TRBD2 (5 bases). The CDR3 contains 14 residues. The germline V gene encodes CDR1 SGHTA and CDR2 FQGNSA. Trimming removed 1 base at V and 2 bases at J, with 7 bases between. The CDR3 nucleotides read TGTGCCAGCAGCTTAGGACTACCCACAGATACGCAGTATTTT. Translated: CASSLGLPTDTQYF.